This TCR beta chain was captured in a study of blood T cell repertoires in COVID-19. Using immunoSEQ multiplex PCR, the repertoire was profiled, and TCRdb retains in-frame clones only, with some absent. The table has 90,000 to 140,000 clones, under 80% seen once. V dropped 8 bases and J dropped 1 base, with 10 bases sitting between them. The CDR3 has 13 amino acids. CDR1 is MNHNY, CDR2 SVGAGI, per germline (reference sequence). The sequencing input was peripheral blood. This chain joins TRBV6-6 and TRBJ2-3, with D possibly being TRBD2 (7 bases). The sequence derives from a woman aged 70-85 years with acute or convalescent COVID-19. The CDR3 sequence is CASQGGGTDTQYF. The CDR3 coding sequence is TGTGCCAGCCAAGGGGGGGGCACAGATACGCAGTATTTT.